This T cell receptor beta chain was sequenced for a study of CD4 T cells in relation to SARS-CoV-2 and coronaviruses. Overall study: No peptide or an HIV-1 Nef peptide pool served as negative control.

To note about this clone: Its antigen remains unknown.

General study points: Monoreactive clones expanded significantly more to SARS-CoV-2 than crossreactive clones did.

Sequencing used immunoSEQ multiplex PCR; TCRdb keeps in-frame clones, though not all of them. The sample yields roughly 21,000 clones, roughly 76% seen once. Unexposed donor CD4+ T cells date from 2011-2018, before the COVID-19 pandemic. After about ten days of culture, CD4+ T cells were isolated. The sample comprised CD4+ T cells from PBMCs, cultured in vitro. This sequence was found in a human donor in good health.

CDR3 protein: CASSLGGISAEAFF. As DNA, the CDR3 is TGTGCCAGCAGCTTGGGGGGGATAAGCGCTGAAGCTTTCTTT. The chain links TRBV5-6 to TRBJ1-1, with TRBD1 as a possible D gene (5 bases). CDR1 and CDR2 (germline): SGHDT, YYEEEE. V lost 0 bases and J 6 bases, leaving 12 bases between the germline ends. The CDR3 runs to 14 residues.